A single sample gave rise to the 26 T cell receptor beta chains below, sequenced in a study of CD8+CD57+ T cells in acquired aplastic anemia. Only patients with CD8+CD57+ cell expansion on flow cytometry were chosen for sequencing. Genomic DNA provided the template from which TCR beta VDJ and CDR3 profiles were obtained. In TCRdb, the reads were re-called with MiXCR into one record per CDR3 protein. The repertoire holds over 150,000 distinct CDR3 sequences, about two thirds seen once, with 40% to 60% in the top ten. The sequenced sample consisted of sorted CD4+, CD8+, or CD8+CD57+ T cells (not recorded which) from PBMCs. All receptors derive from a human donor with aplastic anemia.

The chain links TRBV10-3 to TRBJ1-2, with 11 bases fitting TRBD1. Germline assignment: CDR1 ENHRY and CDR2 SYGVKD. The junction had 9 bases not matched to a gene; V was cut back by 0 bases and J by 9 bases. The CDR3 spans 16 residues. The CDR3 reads CAISESFGQGARSYTF. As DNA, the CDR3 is TGTGCCATCAGTGAGTCGTTCGGACAGGGGGCGAGGAGCTACACCTTC.

The CDR3 protein is CASSHDFGDEQFF. CDR3 bases: TGTGCCAGCAGCCACGATTTTGGCGATGAGCAGTTCTTC. V gene TRBV7-9 combines with J gene TRBJ2-1; D is uncertain. V dropped 5 bases and J dropped 8 bases, with 13 bases sitting between them. The CDR3 contains 13 residues. Germline V gene sequence: CDR1 SEHNR, CDR2 FQNEAQ (reference sequence).

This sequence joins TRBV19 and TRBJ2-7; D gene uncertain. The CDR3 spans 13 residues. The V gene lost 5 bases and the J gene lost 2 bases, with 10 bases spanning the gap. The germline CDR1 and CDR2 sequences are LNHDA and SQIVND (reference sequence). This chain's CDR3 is CASSSQNAYEQYF. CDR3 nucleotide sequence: TGTGCCAGTAGTTCCCAGAACGCCTACGAGCAGTACTTC. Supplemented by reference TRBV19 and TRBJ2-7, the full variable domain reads DGGITQSPKYLFRKEGQNVTLSCEQNLNHDAMYWYRQDPGQGLRLIYYSQIVNDFQKGDIAEGYSVSREKKESFPLTVTSAQKNPTAFYLCASSSQNAYEQYFGPGTRLTVT.

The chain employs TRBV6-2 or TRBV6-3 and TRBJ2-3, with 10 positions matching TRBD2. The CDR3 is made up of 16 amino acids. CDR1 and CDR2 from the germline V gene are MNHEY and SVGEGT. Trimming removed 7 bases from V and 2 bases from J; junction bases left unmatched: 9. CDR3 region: CASTLSGGTPTDTQYF. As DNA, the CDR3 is TGTGCCAGCACCCTTAGCGGGGGGACCCCCACAGATACGCAGTATTTT.

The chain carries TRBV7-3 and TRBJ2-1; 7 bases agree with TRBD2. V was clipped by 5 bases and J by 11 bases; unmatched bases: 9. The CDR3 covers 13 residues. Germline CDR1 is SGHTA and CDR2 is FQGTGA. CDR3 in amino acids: CASSPKVLAKQFF. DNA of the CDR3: TGTGCCAGCAGCCCCAAGGTACTAGCGAAGCAGTTCTTC.

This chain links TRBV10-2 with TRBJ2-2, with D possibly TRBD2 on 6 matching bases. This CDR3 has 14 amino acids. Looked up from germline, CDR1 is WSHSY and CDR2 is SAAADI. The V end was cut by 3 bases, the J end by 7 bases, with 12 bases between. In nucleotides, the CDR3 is TGCGCCAGCAGTGACGGGAGCGCCCGCGGGGAGCTGTTTTTT. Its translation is CASSDGSARGELFF.

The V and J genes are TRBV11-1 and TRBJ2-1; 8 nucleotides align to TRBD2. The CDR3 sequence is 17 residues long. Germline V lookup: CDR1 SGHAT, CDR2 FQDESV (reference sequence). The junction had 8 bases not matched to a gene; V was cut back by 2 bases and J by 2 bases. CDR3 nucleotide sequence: TGTGCCAGCAGCTTATCTGGGGGACTAGGTGCCTACAATGAGCAGTTCTTC. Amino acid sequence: CASSLSGGLGAYNEQFF.

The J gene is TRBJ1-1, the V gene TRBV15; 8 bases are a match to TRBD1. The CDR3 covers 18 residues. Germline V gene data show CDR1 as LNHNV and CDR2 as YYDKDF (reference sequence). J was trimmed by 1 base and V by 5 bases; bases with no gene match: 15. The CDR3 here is CATSPAPGQETSNTEAFF. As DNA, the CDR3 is TGTGCCACCAGCCCGGCCCCGGGACAGGAAACCTCGAACACTGAAGCTTTCTTT. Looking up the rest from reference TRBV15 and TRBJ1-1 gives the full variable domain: DAMVIQNPRYQVTQFGKPVTLSCSQTLNHNVMYWYQQKSSQAPKLLFHYYDKDFNNEADTPDNFQSRRPNTSFCFLDIRSPGLGDTAMYLCATSPAPGQETSNTEAFFGQGTRLTVV.

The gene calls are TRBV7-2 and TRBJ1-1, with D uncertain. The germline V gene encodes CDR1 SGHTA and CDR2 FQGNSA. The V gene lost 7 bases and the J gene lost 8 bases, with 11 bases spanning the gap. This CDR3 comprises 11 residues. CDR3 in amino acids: CASTLLQEAFF. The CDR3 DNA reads TGTGCCAGCACCCTCCTCCAGGAAGCTTTCTTT.

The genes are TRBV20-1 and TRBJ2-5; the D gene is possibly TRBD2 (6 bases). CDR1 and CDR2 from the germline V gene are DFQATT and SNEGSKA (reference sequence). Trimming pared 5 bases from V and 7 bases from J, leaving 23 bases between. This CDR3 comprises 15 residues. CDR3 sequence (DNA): TGCAGTGCTGTCACTAGCTCCGGGGCCCCGGGGACCCAGTACTTC. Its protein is CSAVTSSGAPGTQYF.

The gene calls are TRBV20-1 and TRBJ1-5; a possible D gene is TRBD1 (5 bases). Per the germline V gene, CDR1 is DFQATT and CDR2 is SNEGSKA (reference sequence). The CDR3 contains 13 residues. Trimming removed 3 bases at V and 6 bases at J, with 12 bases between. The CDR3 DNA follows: TGCAGTGCTAGCGGGGGGGAAGCTCAGCCCCAGCATTTT. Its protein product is CSASGGEAQPQHF.

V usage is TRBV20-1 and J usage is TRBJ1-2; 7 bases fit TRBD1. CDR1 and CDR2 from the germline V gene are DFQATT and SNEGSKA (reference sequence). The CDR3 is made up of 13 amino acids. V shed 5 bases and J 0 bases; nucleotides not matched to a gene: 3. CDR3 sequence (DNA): TGCAGTGCTCCGGACAGGTCTAACTATGGCTACACCTTC. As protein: CSAPDRSNYGYTF.

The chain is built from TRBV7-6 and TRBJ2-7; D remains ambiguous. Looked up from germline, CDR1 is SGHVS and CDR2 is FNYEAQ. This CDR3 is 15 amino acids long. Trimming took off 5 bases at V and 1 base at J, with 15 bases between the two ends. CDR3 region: CASSPTPALSYEQYF. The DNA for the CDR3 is TGTGCCAGCAGCCCTACGCCAGCTCTTTCCTACGAGCAGTACTTC.

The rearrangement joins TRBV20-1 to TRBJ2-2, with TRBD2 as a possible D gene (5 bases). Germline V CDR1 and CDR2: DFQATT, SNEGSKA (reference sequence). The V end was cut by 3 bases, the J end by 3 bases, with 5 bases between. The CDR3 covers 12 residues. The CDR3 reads CSASGDTGELFF. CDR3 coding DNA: TGCAGTGCTAGCGGGGACACCGGGGAGCTGTTTTTT.

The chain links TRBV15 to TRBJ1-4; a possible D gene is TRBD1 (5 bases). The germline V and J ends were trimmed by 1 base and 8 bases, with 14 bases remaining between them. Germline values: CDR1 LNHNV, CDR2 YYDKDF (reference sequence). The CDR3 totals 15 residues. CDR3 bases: TGTGCCACCAGCAGAGGACGCAGGGTGACCGAAAAACTGTTTTTT. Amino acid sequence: CATSRGRRVTEKLFF.

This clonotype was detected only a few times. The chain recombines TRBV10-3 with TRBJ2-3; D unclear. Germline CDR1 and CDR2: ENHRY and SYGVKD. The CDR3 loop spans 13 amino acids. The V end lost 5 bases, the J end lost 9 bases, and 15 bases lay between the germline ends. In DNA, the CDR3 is TGTGCCATCAGTCGAGGTCGCGGAGAAACGCAGTATTTT. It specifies CAISRGRGETQYF.

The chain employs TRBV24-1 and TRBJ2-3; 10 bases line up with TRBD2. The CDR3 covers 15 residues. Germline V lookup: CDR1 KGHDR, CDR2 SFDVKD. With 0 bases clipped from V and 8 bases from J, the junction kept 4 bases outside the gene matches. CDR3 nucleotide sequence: TGTGCCACCAGTGATTTGGGATTAGCGGGAGGTACGCAGTATTTT. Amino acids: CATSDLGLAGGTQYF.

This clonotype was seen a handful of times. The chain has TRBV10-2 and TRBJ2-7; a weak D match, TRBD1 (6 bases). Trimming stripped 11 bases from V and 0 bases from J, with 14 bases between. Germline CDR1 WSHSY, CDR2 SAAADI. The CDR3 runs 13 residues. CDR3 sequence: CAVRDKHSYEQYF. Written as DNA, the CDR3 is TGCGCCGTTCGGGACAAGCACTCCTACGAGCAGTACTTC.

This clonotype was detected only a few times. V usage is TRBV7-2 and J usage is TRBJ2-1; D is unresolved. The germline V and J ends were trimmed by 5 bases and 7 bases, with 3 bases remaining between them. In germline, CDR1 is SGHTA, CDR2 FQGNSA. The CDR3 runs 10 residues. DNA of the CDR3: TGTGCCAGCAGCGGGAATGAGCAGTTCTTC. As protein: CASSGNEQFF.

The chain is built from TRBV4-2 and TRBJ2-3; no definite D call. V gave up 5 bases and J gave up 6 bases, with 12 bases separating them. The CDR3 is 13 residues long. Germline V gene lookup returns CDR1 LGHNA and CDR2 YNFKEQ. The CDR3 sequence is CASSLDVSDTQYF. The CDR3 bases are TGTGCCAGCAGCTTAGATGTCAGTGATACGCAGTATTTT.

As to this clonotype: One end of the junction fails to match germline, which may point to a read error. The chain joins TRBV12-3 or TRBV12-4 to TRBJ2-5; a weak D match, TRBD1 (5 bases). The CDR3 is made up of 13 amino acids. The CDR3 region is CASSFVGQETQYF. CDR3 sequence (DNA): TGTGCCAGCAGTTTCGTGGGGCAAGAGACTCAGTACTTC.

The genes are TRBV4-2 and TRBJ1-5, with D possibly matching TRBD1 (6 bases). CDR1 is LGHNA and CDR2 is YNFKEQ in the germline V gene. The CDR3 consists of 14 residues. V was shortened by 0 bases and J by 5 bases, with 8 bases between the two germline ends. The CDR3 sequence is CASSQEGGDQPQHF. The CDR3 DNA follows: TGTGCCAGCAGCCAAGAAGGGGGAGATCAGCCCCAGCATTTT.

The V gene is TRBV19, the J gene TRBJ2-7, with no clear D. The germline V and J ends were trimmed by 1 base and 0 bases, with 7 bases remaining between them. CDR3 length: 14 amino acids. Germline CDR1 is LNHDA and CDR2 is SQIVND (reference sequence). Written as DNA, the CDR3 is TGTGCCAGTAGTATAGCGGCCAGCTCCTACGAGCAGTACTTC. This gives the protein CASSIAASSYEQYF.

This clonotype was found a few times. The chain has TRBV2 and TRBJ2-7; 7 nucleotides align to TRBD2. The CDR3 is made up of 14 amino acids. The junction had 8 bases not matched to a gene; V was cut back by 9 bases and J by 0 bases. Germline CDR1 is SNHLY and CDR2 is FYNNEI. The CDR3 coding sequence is TGTGCCAGTTCCAGGGACTACACCTCCTACGAGCAGTACTTC. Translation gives CASSRDYTSYEQYF.

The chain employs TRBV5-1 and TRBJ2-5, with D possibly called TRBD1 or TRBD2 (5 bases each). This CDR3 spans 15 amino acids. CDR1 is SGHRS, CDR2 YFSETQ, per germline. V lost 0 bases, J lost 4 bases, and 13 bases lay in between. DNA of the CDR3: TGCGCCAGCAGCTTGGCGTTCATTGGGGGAGAGACCCAGTACTTC. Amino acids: CASSLAFIGGETQYF.

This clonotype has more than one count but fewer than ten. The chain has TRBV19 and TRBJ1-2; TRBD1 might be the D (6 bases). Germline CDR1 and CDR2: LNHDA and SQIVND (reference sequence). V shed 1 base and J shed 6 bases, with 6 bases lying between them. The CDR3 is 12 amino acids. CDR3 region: CASSIGTDGYTF. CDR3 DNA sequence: TGTGCCAGTAGTATAGGGACAGATGGCTACACCTTC.